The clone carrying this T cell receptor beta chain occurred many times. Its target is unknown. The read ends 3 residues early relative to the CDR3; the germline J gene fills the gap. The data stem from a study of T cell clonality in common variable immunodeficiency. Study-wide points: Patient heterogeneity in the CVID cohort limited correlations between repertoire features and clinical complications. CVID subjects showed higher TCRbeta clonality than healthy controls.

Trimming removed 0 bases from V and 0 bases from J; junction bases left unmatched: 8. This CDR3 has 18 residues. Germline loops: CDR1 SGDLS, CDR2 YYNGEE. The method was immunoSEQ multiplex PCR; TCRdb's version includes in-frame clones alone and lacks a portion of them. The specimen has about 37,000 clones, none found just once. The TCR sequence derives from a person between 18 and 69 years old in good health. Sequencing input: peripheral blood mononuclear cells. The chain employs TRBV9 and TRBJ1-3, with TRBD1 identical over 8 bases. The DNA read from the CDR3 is TGTGCCAGCAGCGTAGCCCCGGGACAGGTTAACTCTGGAAACACC. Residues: CASSVAPGQVNSGNT. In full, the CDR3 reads CASSVAPGQVNSGNTIYF.